This is a list of T cell receptor beta chains from one sample in a study of shared clonotypes between healthy human individuals. The repertoire was sequenced with immunoSEQ multiplex PCR; TCRdb's copy has only in-frame clones and lacks some. The sample includes about 680,000 clones, 60% to 75% of them seen just once. Sequenced sample: memory CD4+ T cells sorted from blood. The source of these receptors is a woman aged 30 to 39 in good health. Both conserved end residues are part of each CDR3. Fields, in order: CDR3 DNA, CDR3 protein, D gene, J gene, V gene, clone size. A D gene is named only where the DNA matches it firmly. Clone size, where shown, is once, few, many, or a class for clones that have expanded.

CDR3 DNA: TGTGCCAGCAGCCCATCCTATGACAGGGATTTTCAGCCCCAGCATTTT
CDR3 protein: CASSPSYDRDFQPQHF
D gene: TRBD1
J gene: TRBJ1-5
V gene: TRBV7-2
clone size: -

CDR3 DNA: TGTGCCAGCATTCGCACAGGGACCTACGAGCAGTACTTC
CDR3 protein: CASIRTGTYEQYF
D gene: -
J gene: TRBJ2-7
V gene: TRBV5-6
clone size: -

CDR3 DNA: TGTGCCAGCAGGGCTCTACGTGGCTACACCTTC
CDR3 protein: CASRALRGYTF
D gene: -
J gene: TRBJ1-2
V gene: TRBV28
clone size: -

CDR3 DNA: TGTGCCAGCAGCTCAAGGGACGGCGGAGACTATGGCTACACCTTC
CDR3 protein: CASSSRDGGDYGYTF
D gene: -
J gene: TRBJ1-2
V gene: TRBV7-9
clone size: -

CDR3 DNA: TGTGCCAGCAGTGGTTCTAGCGGGAGGAATGAGCAGTTCTTC
CDR3 protein: CASSGSSGRNEQFF
D gene: TRBD2
J gene: TRBJ2-1
V gene: TRBV2
clone size: -

CDR3 DNA: TGTGCCAGCAGCTTAGCAAGGGACCCTGCCTACGAGCAGTACTTC
CDR3 protein: CASSLARDPAYEQYF
D gene: -
J gene: TRBJ2-7
V gene: TRBV7-2
clone size: -

CDR3 DNA: TGTGCCAGCAGCCTCCCGCAGGGCAATCAGCCCCAGCATTTT
CDR3 protein: CASSLPQGNQPQHF
D gene: -
J gene: TRBJ1-5
V gene: TRBV7-7
clone size: few

CDR3 DNA: TGCGCCAGCAGCAAACCCACAGATACGCAGTATTTT
CDR3 protein: CASSKPTDTQYF
D gene: -
J gene: TRBJ2-3
V gene: TRBV5-1
clone size: once

CDR3 DNA: TGTGCCAGCAGCGCCACAATAGCCAAAAACATTCAGTACTTC
CDR3 protein: CASSATIAKNIQYF
D gene: -
J gene: TRBJ2-4
V gene: TRBV5-5
clone size: -

CDR3 DNA: TGTGCCAGCAGTTTACCCACTTTCTCTGGAAACACCATATATTTT
CDR3 protein: CASSLPTFSGNTIYF
D gene: -
J gene: TRBJ1-3
V gene: TRBV28
clone size: -

CDR3 DNA: TGTGCCAGCGCCCCCCTGAATGGGTACTACGAGCAGTACTTC
CDR3 protein: CASAPLNGYYEQYF
D gene: -
J gene: TRBJ2-7
V gene: TRBV7-9
clone size: -

CDR3 DNA: TGTGCCAGCAGCTTGGTAGGACTAGCGGGAGATGAGCAGTTCTTC
CDR3 protein: CASSLVGLAGDEQFF
D gene: TRBD2
J gene: TRBJ2-1
V gene: TRBV5-6
clone size: many

CDR3 DNA: TGTGCCAGCAGCTTTTACAGGGAAAATCAGCCCCAGCATTTT
CDR3 protein: CASSFYRENQPQHF
D gene: -
J gene: TRBJ1-5
V gene: TRBV7-8
clone size: -

CDR3 DNA: TGTGCCAGCAGTTTATCGTCAGGAAACACCATATATTTT
CDR3 protein: CASSLSSGNTIYF
D gene: -
J gene: TRBJ1-3
V gene: TRBV27
clone size: few

CDR3 DNA: TGTGCCAGCAGCCAAGGGGCTAGCCTCACAGATACGCAGTATTTT
CDR3 protein: CASSQGASLTDTQYF
D gene: -
J gene: TRBJ2-3
V gene: TRBV14
clone size: -

CDR3 DNA: TGTGCCAGCAGTGAAATGGGACAGTGGGAGCCCCAGCATTTT
CDR3 protein: CASSEMGQWEPQHF
D gene: TRBD1
J gene: TRBJ1-5
V gene: TRBV25-1
clone size: -

CDR3 DNA: TGTGCCAGCAGCGGACGAAGCGGGAGTCGTTACGAGCAGTACTTC
CDR3 protein: CASSGRSGSRYEQYF
D gene: TRBD2
J gene: TRBJ2-7
V gene: TRBV7-9
clone size: -

CDR3 DNA: TGTGCCAGCCGCGAGGCCTCGGAGCAGTACTTC
CDR3 protein: CASREASEQYF
D gene: -
J gene: TRBJ2-5
V gene: TRBV19
clone size: -

CDR3 DNA: TGTGCCAGCAGCTCGGGACTAGCGGGTTACGGGGAGCTGTTTTTT
CDR3 protein: CASSSGLAGYGELFF
D gene: TRBD2
J gene: TRBJ2-2
V gene: TRBV6-5
clone size: few

CDR3 DNA: TGTGCCAGCAGTACCGGGACTAGCGGGAGAAGGTACGAGCAGTACTTC
CDR3 protein: CASSTGTSGRRYEQYF
D gene: TRBD2
J gene: TRBJ2-7
V gene: TRBV27
clone size: few

CDR3 DNA: TGTGCCAGCAGTTACTCGTTGGGGAACACTGAAGCTTTCTTT
CDR3 protein: CASSYSLGNTEAFF
D gene: -
J gene: TRBJ1-1
V gene: TRBV6-5
clone size: once

CDR3 DNA: TGTGCCAGCAGTGAAAGACTTCATGAAAAACTGTTTTTT
CDR3 protein: CASSERLHEKLFF
D gene: -
J gene: TRBJ1-4
V gene: TRBV6-1
clone size: -

CDR3 DNA: TGTGCCAGCAGCTTGTCGGAGTCCTCTGGAAACACCATATATTTT
CDR3 protein: CASSLSESSGNTIYF
D gene: -
J gene: TRBJ1-3
V gene: TRBV5-4
clone size: -

CDR3 DNA: TGCGCCAGCAGCTCAGGACAGGGCCAAACGGGTGAAGCTTTCTTT
CDR3 protein: CASSSGQGQTGEAFF
D gene: TRBD1
J gene: TRBJ1-1
V gene: TRBV5-1
clone size: -

CDR3 DNA: TGTGCCAGCAGTTCGCAGCGGGACTCCTACGAGCAGTACTTC
CDR3 protein: CASSSQRDSYEQYF
D gene: TRBD2
J gene: TRBJ2-7
V gene: TRBV11-2
clone size: -

CDR3 DNA: TGTGCCAGCAGTCCGGTGGGATTGGGCCTCTACGAGCAGTACTTC
CDR3 protein: CASSPVGLGLYEQYF
D gene: -
J gene: TRBJ2-7
V gene: TRBV14
clone size: -

CDR3 DNA: TGCGCCAGCAGCAGGACACAGGGGTTCACTGAAGCTTTCTTT
CDR3 protein: CASSRTQGFTEAFF
D gene: TRBD1
J gene: TRBJ1-1
V gene: TRBV5-1
clone size: -

CDR3 DNA: TGTGCCAGCAGCTTAAAAGCGGAAGCGGGGGCAGATACGCAGTATTTT
CDR3 protein: CASSLKAEAGADTQYF
D gene: TRBD2
J gene: TRBJ2-3
V gene: TRBV7-9
clone size: -

CDR3 DNA: TGTGCCAGCAGAAGGGACAGCCGGGAGACCCAGTACTTC
CDR3 protein: CASRRDSRETQYF
D gene: TRBD1
J gene: TRBJ2-5
V gene: TRBV2
clone size: -

CDR3 DNA: TGTGCCAGCAGTAACCCGGGACTAGGCGACAATGAGCAGTTCTTC
CDR3 protein: CASSNPGLGDNEQFF
D gene: TRBD2
J gene: TRBJ2-1
V gene: TRBV27
clone size: few

CDR3 DNA: TGCGCCAGCAGCTTAAAAACTAGCGGGAGTCCCCACGAGCAGTACTTC
CDR3 protein: CASSLKTSGSPHEQYF
D gene: TRBD2
J gene: TRBJ2-7
V gene: TRBV5-1
clone size: -

CDR3 DNA: TGTGCCAGCAGCTACTGGACTAGCGGGAGCAATGAGCAGTTCTTC
CDR3 protein: CASSYWTSGSNEQFF
D gene: TRBD2
J gene: TRBJ2-1
V gene: TRBV7-9
clone size: -

CDR3 DNA: TGTGCCAGCAGACAGGAGACCTACGAGCAGTACTTC
CDR3 protein: CASRQETYEQYF
D gene: -
J gene: TRBJ2-7
V gene: TRBV7-2
clone size: -

CDR3 DNA: TGTGCCAGCAGTCCAGGGAGATCCACAGATACGCAGTATTTT
CDR3 protein: CASSPGRSTDTQYF
D gene: -
J gene: TRBJ2-3
V gene: TRBV11-3
clone size: once

CDR3 DNA: TGTGCCAGCAGTCCTTTAGCAGTGGTGTCCGAGCAGTACTTC
CDR3 protein: CASSPLAVVSEQYF
D gene: -
J gene: TRBJ2-7
V gene: TRBV27
clone size: -

CDR3 DNA: TGCGCCAGCAGCCAAGATAGTTTACGGGAGGAGCTACAGGGCTCCGATGAGCAGTTCTTC
CDR3 protein: CASSQDSLREELQGSDEQFF
D gene: -
J gene: TRBJ2-1
V gene: TRBV4-1
clone size: -

CDR3 DNA: TGTGCCAGCAGTGACCTAGGGACAGCCTCCAATCAGCCCCAGCATTTT
CDR3 protein: CASSDLGTASNQPQHF
D gene: TRBD1
J gene: TRBJ1-5
V gene: TRBV6-4
clone size: -

CDR3 DNA: TGTGCCAGCAGCTTAGAAGGGAACTATGGCTACACCTTC
CDR3 protein: CASSLEGNYGYTF
D gene: -
J gene: TRBJ1-2
V gene: TRBV7-9
clone size: -

CDR3 DNA: TGCAGCGTTTCACTGAGACAGGGGGCAATTTATTCGAATACGCAGTATTTT
CDR3 protein: CSVSLRQGAIYSNTQYF
D gene: TRBD1
J gene: TRBJ2-3
V gene: TRBV29-1
clone size: -

CDR3 DNA: TGTGCCAGCAGTTTAGTCACAGGCCCCTATGGCTACACCTTC
CDR3 protein: CASSLVTGPYGYTF
D gene: -
J gene: TRBJ1-2
V gene: TRBV28
clone size: -

CDR3 DNA: TGTGCCAGCTCACCAGCCGGGGGCCTCTCTGGAAACACCATATATTTT
CDR3 protein: CASSPAGGLSGNTIYF
D gene: -
J gene: TRBJ1-3
V gene: TRBV18
clone size: -

CDR3 DNA: TGTGCCCAAGAGAGGGGGGCGCGTGGCTACACCTTC
CDR3 protein: CAQERGARGYTF
D gene: -
J gene: TRBJ1-2
V gene: TRBV30
clone size: -

CDR3 DNA: TGCAGCGTTGGGGGGGGCAGGCTAAAGGGAACTGAAGCTTTCTTT
CDR3 protein: CSVGGGRLKGTEAFF
D gene: -
J gene: TRBJ1-1
V gene: TRBV29-1
clone size: -

CDR3 DNA: TGTGCCAGCAGCTTATATGGGAATCAGCCCCAGCATTTT
CDR3 protein: CASSLYGNQPQHF
D gene: -
J gene: TRBJ1-5
V gene: TRBV7-9
clone size: -

CDR3 DNA: TGCAGCGTTGAAGAGGGAAGGGGGACAGGGGAAGGAAAACTGTTTTTT
CDR3 protein: CSVEEGRGTGEGKLFF
D gene: TRBD1
J gene: TRBJ1-4
V gene: TRBV29-1
clone size: -

CDR3 DNA: TGCGCCAGCAGCCTGGACGGCTGGCAGGCGTACAATGAGCAGTTCTTC
CDR3 protein: CASSLDGWQAYNEQFF
D gene: -
J gene: TRBJ2-1
V gene: TRBV5-1
clone size: -

CDR3 DNA: TGTGCCAGCAGCTTAGACGGACCCTACGAGCAGTACTTC
CDR3 protein: CASSLDGPYEQYF
D gene: -
J gene: TRBJ2-7
V gene: TRBV7-9
clone size: -

CDR3 DNA: TGTGCCAGCAGTTATCGGGACTTTCAAGAGACCCAGTACTTC
CDR3 protein: CASSYRDFQETQYF
D gene: -
J gene: TRBJ2-5
V gene: TRBV6-5
clone size: -

CDR3 DNA: TGTGCCAGCAGCTCTCAGACAGGGGGTGTTACAGATACGCAGTATTTT
CDR3 protein: CASSSQTGGVTDTQYF
D gene: TRBD1
J gene: TRBJ2-3
V gene: TRBV7-9
clone size: once

CDR3 DNA: TGTGCCAGTAGTACCCTGGAGGGCGGACGGGATGAGCAGTTCTTC
CDR3 protein: CASSTLEGGRDEQFF
D gene: -
J gene: TRBJ2-1
V gene: TRBV19
clone size: -

CDR3 DNA: TGTGCCAGCAGTGGACAGGGGACGGAGACCCAGTACTTC
CDR3 protein: CASSGQGTETQYF
D gene: TRBD1
J gene: TRBJ2-5
V gene: TRBV6-1
clone size: once

CDR3 DNA: TGTGCCAGCATTAACACTGAAGCTTTCTTT
CDR3 protein: CASINTEAFF
D gene: -
J gene: TRBJ1-1
V gene: TRBV28
clone size: -

CDR3 DNA: TGTGCCAGCAGCTTAACACGAGCGGGAGCGAACACCGGGGAGCTGTTTTTT
CDR3 protein: CASSLTRAGANTGELFF
D gene: TRBD2
J gene: TRBJ2-2
V gene: TRBV7-7
clone size: -